Each of the 14 T cell receptor beta chains below was sequenced from the same sample in a study of blood T cell repertoires in COVID-19. Profiled with immunoSEQ multiplex PCR; TCRdb holds only in-frame clones, not every one. The table lists 130,000 to 150,000 clones, roughly 84% of them singletons, with approximately 40% in the top ten. The specimen was peripheral blood. The receptors stem from a human donor in a cohort sampled during active COVID-19.

The table lists this clone with many counts. This chain's CDR3 is CASSDLRGNTEAFF. CDR3 coding DNA: TGTGCCAGCAGTGATTTGCGGGGGAACACTGAAGCTTTCTTT. The chain joins TRBV6-1 to TRBJ1-1; D not resolved. The V end lost 3 bases, the J end lost 1 base, and 9 bases lay between the germline ends. This CDR3 comprises 14 residues. Per germline, CDR1 MNHNS and CDR2 SASEGT.

This clone was found a few times. The CDR3 region has the DNA TGTGCCAGCAGCTTAGGTTTCTCCACCAGGAAAGCTAACTATGGCTACACCTTC. Translation: CASSLGFSTRKANYGYTF. The chain employs TRBV11-3 and TRBJ1-2, with D hard to call. Trimming left V 1 base short and J 0 bases short, with 18 bases between. The CDR3 runs to 18 residues. Germline V gene sequence: CDR1 SGHNT, CDR2 YENEEA. Variable domain in full (rest from reference TRBV11-3 and TRBJ1-2): EAGVVQSPRYKIIEKKQPVAFWCNPISGHNTLYWYLQNLGQGPELLIRYENEEAVDDSQLPKDRFSAERLKGVDSTLKIQPAELGDSAVYLCASSLGFSTRKANYGYTFGSGTRLTVV.

Many counts were recorded for this clone. The V call is TRBV10-3, the J call TRBJ1-1; D uncertain. The V and J ends lost 2 bases and 5 bases respectively, with 12 bases between them. The CDR3 spans 14 residues. Germline V gene data show CDR1 as ENHRY and CDR2 as SYGVKD. For the CDR3, the DNA is TGTGCCATCAGTGAGCAACGGGTTGGGACTGAAGCTTTCTTT. It translates to CAISEQRVGTEAFF.

The chain employs TRBV7-9 and TRBJ2-3; TRBD2 matches 11 bases. Germline-derived CDR1 and CDR2 are SEHNR and FQNEAQ (reference sequence). The CDR3 consists of 16 residues. J was trimmed by 1 base and V by 5 bases; bases with no gene match: 5. Written as DNA, the CDR3 is TGTGCCAGCAGCCCGGGACTAGCGGTACGCACAGATACGCAGTATTTT. This encodes CASSPGLAVRTDTQYF.

The chain links TRBV6-1 to TRBJ1-4; D unclear. Trimming cost V 6 bases and J 3 bases, with 11 bases left between them. Per germline, CDR1 MNHNS and CDR2 SASEGT. This CDR3 is 14 amino acids long. CDR3 bases: TGTGCCAGCAGCCGGGAAGCTTCTAATGAAAAACTGTTTTTT. It yields the protein CASSREASNEKLFF.

The chain has TRBV9 and TRBJ1-1; 9 positions agree with TRBD1. The CDR3 is made up of 14 amino acids. V was clipped by 4 bases and J by 8 bases; unmatched bases: 9. Germline CDR1 is SGDLS and CDR2 is YYNGEE. The CDR3 loop reads CASSPGTGYTEAFF. As DNA, the CDR3 is TGTGCCAGCAGCCCGGGGACAGGGTATACAGAAGCTTTCTTT.

The gene calls are TRBV19 and TRBJ1-2, with unresolved D. The ends were cut back, 4 bases at V and 6 bases at J, with 6 bases in the middle. From germline, CDR1 is LNHDA and CDR2 SQIVND (reference sequence). The CDR3 is made up of 11 amino acids. The CDR3 spells CASSREDGYTF. The CDR3 DNA reads TGTGCCAGTAGTAGGGAGGATGGCTACACCTTC.

V is TRBV6-6 and J is TRBJ1-2, with 9 bases that match TRBD1. Germline assignment: CDR1 MNHNY and CDR2 SVGAGI (reference sequence). The CDR3 totals 13 residues. The V segment lost 10 bases and the J segment 7 bases; nucleotides outside the gene matches: 10. This CDR3 reads CATKRGTGTGYTF. The CDR3 DNA follows: TGTGCCACCAAGCGGGGGACAGGGACTGGCTACACCTTC.

A few counts support this clone. J is TRBJ1-1 and V is TRBV5-1; 9 bases are a match to TRBD1. The CDR3 covers 14 residues. V lost 0 bases to trimming and J lost 10 bases; unmatched junction nucleotides: 7. Germline loops: CDR1 SGHRS, CDR2 YFSETQ. The chain's CDR3 is CASSLDPLDRGAFF. The CDR3 DNA reads TGCGCCAGCAGCTTGGACCCTTTGGACAGGGGAGCTTTCTTT.

The chain employs TRBV6-5 and TRBJ2-2; TRBD1 matches at 7 bases. J was trimmed by 2 bases and V by 8 bases; bases with no gene match: 8. The CDR3 is made up of 15 amino acids. Looked up from germline, CDR1 is MNHEY and CDR2 is SVGAGI. The CDR3 DNA reads as TGTGCCAGCGAGGGGTACAGGGGAAACACCGGGGAGCTGTTTTTT. Amino acid sequence: CASEGYRGNTGELFF.

This clone appeared a few times. The chain uses TRBV6-2 or TRBV6-3 and TRBJ1-1, with 9 bases lining up with TRBD1. The CDR3 has 14 amino acids. The V gene end was trimmed by 5 bases and the J gene end by 5 bases; junction bases not matched to a gene: 6. Germline CDR1 reads MNHEY; CDR2 reads SVGEGT. The CDR3 spells CASSKQGAWTEAFF. Here the CDR3 DNA reads TGTGCCAGCAGTAAACAGGGGGCTTGGACTGAAGCTTTCTTT.

The chain's CDR3 is CASSLEAGAEYEQYF. CDR3 DNA: TGTGCCAGCAGCTTAGAGGCGGGGGCCGAATACGAGCAGTACTTC. The chain links TRBV11-3 to TRBJ2-7, with TRBD2 as a possible D gene (7 bases). The CDR3 runs to 15 residues. Trimming cost V 0 bases and J 4 bases, with 13 bases left between them. Germline CDR1 and CDR2: SGHNT and YENEEA.

This clone was recorded many times. This chain joins TRBV27 and TRBJ1-5; D not certain. CDR3 length: 13 residues. V shed 6 bases and J shed 0 bases, with 6 bases lying between them. CDR1 MNHEY and CDR2 SMNVEV come from the germline V gene (reference sequence). The CDR3 region has the DNA TGTGCCAGCAGGCCCTATAGCAATCAGCCCCAGCATTTT. This codes for CASRPYSNQPQHF.

The chain couples TRBV19 to TRBJ1-6, with D perhaps matching TRBD1 (5 bases). The CDR3 is made up of 17 amino acids. CDR1 and CDR2 (germline): LNHDA, SQIVND (reference sequence). Trimming removed 6 bases from V and 7 bases from J, with 22 bases in between. DNA for the CDR3: TGTGCCAGTAGCCACCCTCGGGGGGGAAACTCCAATTCACCCCTCCACTTT. It specifies CASSHPRGGNSNSPLHF. Full variable domain (missing parts from reference TRBV19 and TRBJ1-6): DGGITQSPKYLFRKEGQNVTLSCEQNLNHDAMYWYRQDPGQGLRLIYYSQIVNDFQKGDIAEGYSVSREKKESFPLTVTSAQKNPTAFYLCASSHPRGGNSNSPLHFGNGTRLTVT.